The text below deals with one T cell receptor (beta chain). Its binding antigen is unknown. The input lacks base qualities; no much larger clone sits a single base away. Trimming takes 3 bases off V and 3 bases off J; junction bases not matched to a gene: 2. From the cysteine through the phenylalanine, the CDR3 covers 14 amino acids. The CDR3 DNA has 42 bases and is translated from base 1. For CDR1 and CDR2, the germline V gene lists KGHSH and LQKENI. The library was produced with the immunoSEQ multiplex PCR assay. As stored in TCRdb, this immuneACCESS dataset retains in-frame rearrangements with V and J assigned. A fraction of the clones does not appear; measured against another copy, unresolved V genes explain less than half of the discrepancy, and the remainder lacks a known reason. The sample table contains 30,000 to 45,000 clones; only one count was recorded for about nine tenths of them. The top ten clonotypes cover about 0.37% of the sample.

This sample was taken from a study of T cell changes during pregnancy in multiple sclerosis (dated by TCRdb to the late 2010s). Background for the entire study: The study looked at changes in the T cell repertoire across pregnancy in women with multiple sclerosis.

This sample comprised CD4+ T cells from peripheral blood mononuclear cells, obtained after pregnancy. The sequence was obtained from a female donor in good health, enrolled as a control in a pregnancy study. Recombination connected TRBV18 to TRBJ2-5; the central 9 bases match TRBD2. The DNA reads TGTGCCAGCTCACCGTCTAGCGGGGAAGAGACCCAGTACTTC. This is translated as CASSPSSGEETQYF.